The rows below give T cell receptor beta chains drawn from one sample of a study of low-dose radiotherapy and immunotherapy resistance in tumors. TCRdb analysed the reads with MiXCR anew, one entry per CDR3 protein. The table has 60,000 to 90,000 distinct CDR3 sequences, approximately 31% seen once; the top ten hold approximately 12%. The sequenced sample was PBMCs, obtained before treatment. The receptor source for this set is a female donor with ovarian cancer. Both conserved end residues are part of each CDR3. Each record gives: V gene, D gene, J gene, clone size, CDR3 DNA, CDR3 protein. The D gene is left open where the match is weak. Clone sizes are given selectively: once, few, many, or a class where the clone is expanded.

TRBV27	NA	TRBJ2-1	many	TGTGCCACCAAGAGCGGGCTCTACAATGAGCAGTTCTTC	CATKSGLYNEQFF
TRBV20-1	TRBD1	TRBJ1-5	NA	TGCAGTGCTCGAGATTCCCGGACAGGTGCCAATCAGCCCCAGCATTTT	CSARDSRTGANQPQHF
TRBV20-1	NA	TRBJ1-1	many	TGCAGTGCTAGCCGAGGGGGGACTGAAGCTTTCTTT	CSASRGGTEAFF
TRBV6-6	TRBD1	TRBJ1-4	NA	TGTGCCAGCAGCCAATCAACCGGGACAGTCGAATTT	CASSQSTGTVEF
TRBV10-2	NA	TRBJ2-5	NA	TGCGCCAGCAGACGGGCGCAACAAGAGACCCAGTACTTC	CASRRAQQETQYF
TRBV9	TRBD1	TRBJ2-4	NA	TGTGCCAGCAGCGCAGGTCCCCTACAGGGGTACAACATTCAGTACTTC	CASSAGPLQGYNIQYF
TRBV5-5	TRBD2	TRBJ2-1	NA	TGTGCCAGCAGCTGGGCTAGCGGGGCCAATGAGCAGTTCTTC	CASSWASGANEQFF
TRBV2	NA	TRBJ2-7	few	TGTGCCAGCAGTGAAGAGGACAGTTCCTACGAGCAGTACTTC	CASSEEDSSYEQYF
TRBV1	NA	TRBJ1-2	many	TGCACCAGCAGCCATATCAGGGTTTCGAGTTATGGCTACACCTTC	CTSSHIRVSSYGYTF
TRBV10-3	TRBD1	TRBJ1-1	few	TGTGCCATCAGAACAGGGGGGAGGACGAACACTGAAGCTTTCTTT	CAIRTGGRTNTEAFF
TRBV7-2	TRBD2	TRBJ2-1	NA	TGTGCCAGCAGCCCGTGGACTAGCGGGAGCTCCTACAATGAGCAGTTCTTC	CASSPWTSGSSYNEQFF
TRBV23-1	NA	TRBJ2-2	many	NA	CASSQSLGDRTPGSCFF
TRBV5-6	NA	TRBJ2-7	NA	TGTGCCAGCAGCTTCCTGGGGGCAGCCTACGAGCAGTACTTC	CASSFLGAAYEQYF
TRBV13	NA	TRBJ2-3	many	TGTGCCAGCAGCTTAGATCCAGGCAGCACAGATACGCAGTATTTT	CASSLDPGSTDTQYF
TRBV30	TRBD1	TRBJ1-3	many	TGTGCCTGGAGTGTACGACAGGGGATCTCTGGAAACACCATATATTTT	CAWSVRQGISGNTIYF
TRBV30	TRBD2	TRBJ2-3	many	TGTGCCTGGAGTCCTACTCCCGGGACTAGCAGCCGTCCCGTCCCAGATACGCAGTATTTT	CAWSPTPGTSSRPVPDTQYF
TRBV7-9	NA	TRBJ2-3	many	TGTGCCAGCAGCCAGAAAGATACGCAGTATTTT	CASSQKDTQYF
TRBV29-1	NA	TRBJ2-3	NA	TGCAGCGTTGACAGCCCGCAGGGCACAGATACGCAGTATTTT	CSVDSPQGTDTQYF
TRBV6-5	NA	TRBJ2-7	many	TGTGCCAGCAGTTACTCCCTGGACAGCTCCTACGAGCAGTACTTC	CASSYSLDSSYEQYF
TRBV7-9	NA	TRBJ2-1	many	TGTGCCAGCAGCTTAGAGGCAGACAATGAGCAGTTCTTC	CASSLEADNEQFF
TRBV12-3/TRBV12-4	TRBD2	TRBJ2-1	many	TGTGCCAGCAGTTTAAATAGCGGGGGGGTCGTTGAGCAGTTCTTC	CASSLNSGGVVEQFF
TRBV29-1	NA	TRBJ2-2	NA	NA	CSVEPGVRTGELFFF
TRBV13	NA	TRBJ2-7	few	TGTGCCAGCAGCCTTTTAAACTCTTACGTACCCTACGAGCAGTACTTC	CASSLLNSYVPYEQYF
TRBV30	NA	TRBJ1-5	many	TGTGCCTGGAGTGTAATAGGGCTGGGGCAGCCCCAGCATTTT	CAWSVIGLGQPQHF
TRBV28	TRBD1	TRBJ2-7	NA	TGTGCCAGCAGTTTCCGCACTACAGGGGGGATTTACGAGCAGTACTTC	CASSFRTTGGIYEQYF
TRBV30	TRBD1	TRBJ2-7	many	TGTGCCTGGGGGACAGGGAGTAACTACGAGCAGTACTTC	CAWGTGSNYEQYF
TRBV11-2	NA	TRBJ2-3	few	TGTGCCAGCAGCTTACCGGGAGCAGATACGCAGTATTTT	CASSLPGADTQYF
TRBV28	NA	TRBJ1-4	NA	TGTGCCAGCAGGCGCAACCGGGAACTGATTGATGAAAAACTGTTTTTT	CASRRNRELIDEKLFF
TRBV6-1	NA	TRBJ1-6	many	TGTGCCAGCAGCCCCAATCGGGCCCAGTCACCCCTCCACTTT	CASSPNRAQSPLHF